This T cell receptor (beta chain) derives from a study of shared clonotypes between healthy human individuals (dated by TCRdb to the early 2020s). As for the study more broadly: A couple of women and a few men aged 18 to 49 years were included in the cohort. The study deeply sequenced blood TCR repertoires of about five healthy adults to estimate repertoire size and the extent of clonotype sharing between individuals. For each donor, three plates each were used for CD4 naive and CD4 memory, two plates were used for CD8 naive, and one plate was used for CD8 memory. Leukapheresis yielded between about 0.9 and 10 billion PBMCs per donor. To increase sequencing depth and limit assay-specific biases, TCR repertoire library preparation and sequencing were carried out by different laboratories using diverse techniques.

Turning to this clone: It lacks a known antigen. No much larger clone exists at a distance of one base, and base qualities are not known.

Per the germline V gene, MDHEN is the CDR1 and SYDVKM is the CDR2. Counted from cysteine to phenylalanine, this CDR3 has 14 amino acids. Solely the CDR3 DNA is kept, with 42 bases framed from the first base. V lost 3 bases and J lost 9 bases; the stretch between them is 15 bases long. TCR CDR3 regions were amplified from genomic DNA by multiplex PCR using the deep immunoSEQ assay. For each cell subset, the extracted genomic DNA was distributed evenly across all wells of several immunoSEQ 96-well plates, and each plate served as one replicate. For sorted subsets, around 200 ng genomic DNA, equal to 25,000 to 35,000 T cell genomes, was loaded into each replicate PCR. Purified libraries were measured with a Qubit 3.0 fluorometer, size-checked on a Bioanalyzer 2100, and measured again with the KAPA Library Quantification kit. Every immunoSEQ 96-well plate was sequenced on a dedicated single-read 150-cycle Illumina NextSeq 550 flow cell. The paper's data handling went like this. Because the immunoSEQ output included only junctional sequences and no quality scores, the filtering could not be the same as the filtering used for full-length reads. To assign V/J genes and CDR3, sequences were annotated against IMGT germline references using PyIR, a Python wrapper for IgBLAST v1.9. Reads were removed for weak V/J assignments (E-value above 1e-6), missing CDR3, stop codons, out-of-frame junctions, or ambiguous translated residues. A V3J clonotype was defined by an identical inferred V gene, J gene, and CDR3 amino acid sequence. Percentage overlap between repertoires was computed as shared unique clonotypes divided by the size of the smaller repertoire. Repertoire richness was assessed with RTK rarefaction, the Chao1 estimator, and Recon v2.1 estimates of unobserved clonotypes. OLGA was used to compute generation probabilities for all TCRbeta clonotypes that the gDNA method yielded from a handful of donors. TCRdb stores this immuneACCESS table with in-frame sequences only. Part of the clones is absent; in the studies checked, under half of the shortfall reflects unresolved V genes, and no reason is known for the rest. For V, J and clone size, that table is used; D and trimming come from the DNA. Recorded for this sample are around 2.1 million clones; 90% to 97% of them occurred a single time. The top ten constitute roughly 0.13% of the sample.

The donors were healthy, HIV-negative adults who had no recently reported acute infections or vaccinations. Only Caucasian adults living in Nashville, Tennessee, USA were represented among the donors. CD4+ T cells were enriched by magnetic negative selection; naive cells were then positively selected on CD45RA, and the negative fraction formed the memory subset. Blood was collected by leukapheresis, and PBMCs were isolated by Ficoll-Histopaque density gradient centrifugation and then cryopreserved in liquid nitrogen vapor phase. Analytical flow cytometry was used to check the purity and quantity of each magnetically sorted T cell population. Genomic DNA was isolated from each sorted fraction and quantified by UV absorbance on a Nanodrop 2000c. Findings and caveats that apply to the study as a whole: Incomplete sequencing was indicated by rarefaction of sorted-subset datasets, despite the large sequencing depth. Across a handful of donors, around 5.4% of naive CD4, roughly 3.5% of naive CD8, about 2% of memory CD4, and approximately 0.4% of memory CD8 clonotypes were shared. Larger estimated clonotype richness was generally found for naive subsets than for memory subsets. Compared with non-shared clonotypes, the clonotypes found in all four sorted-subset donors had higher generation probabilities. Pairwise subsampling indicated that sequencing depth was expected to affect the degree of clonotype sharing among donors. Because the study included only a small number of donors, the genetic and exposure-history diversity represented was limited. Sampling was restricted to blood, and TCR repertoires in tissue are likely to differ from TCR repertoires in blood.

Sample: naive CD4+ T cells sorted from blood. Per the publication, the cell subset or site label means: CD45RA+ positively selected. The TCR originated in a man aged 18 to 30 in good health. The sequence joins TRBV28 to TRBJ2-1, with a weak D call of TRBD1 (6 bases match). The CDR3 here reads CASSLGHVIFEQFF. The sequenced DNA: TGTGCCAGCAGTTTGGGACACGTTATTTTTGAGCAGTTCTTC.